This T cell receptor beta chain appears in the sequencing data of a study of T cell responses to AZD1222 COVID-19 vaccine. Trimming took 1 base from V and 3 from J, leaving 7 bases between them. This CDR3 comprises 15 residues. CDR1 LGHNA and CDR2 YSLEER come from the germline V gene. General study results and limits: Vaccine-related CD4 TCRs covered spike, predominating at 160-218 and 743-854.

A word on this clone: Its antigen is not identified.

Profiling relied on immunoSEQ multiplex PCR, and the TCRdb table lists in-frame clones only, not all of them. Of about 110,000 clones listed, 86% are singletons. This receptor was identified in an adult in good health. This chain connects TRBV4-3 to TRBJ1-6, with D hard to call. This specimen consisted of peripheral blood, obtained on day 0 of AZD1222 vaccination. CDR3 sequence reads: CASSQGTDYNSPLHF. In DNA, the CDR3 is TGCGCCAGCAGCCAAGGAACAGACTATAATTCACCCCTCCACTTT.